The rows below give T cell receptor beta chains drawn from one sample of a study of control samples from healthy donors and cancer patients. Assay: immunoSEQ multiplex PCR; the TCRdb copy retains only in-frame clones and omits some. The sample lists about 82,000 clones; about 94% were seen once. The sample comprised blood. Source of these receptors: a woman between 18 and 29 years old in good health. The CDR3 runs from the conserved cysteine through the conserved F or W. A D gene is named only where the DNA matches it firmly. The size entry is marked missing in some rows and otherwise reads once, few, many or a size class.

j_call clone_size cdr3_length v_call d_call cdr3_aa cdr3_nt
TRBJ2-1 . 15 TRBV6-4 TRBD2 CASSLRTSPIQEQFF TGTGCCAGCAGTCTACGGACTAGCCCCATCCAGGAGCAGTTCTTC
TRBJ1-5 . 13 TRBV28 . CASRDISPQPQHF TGTGCCAGCAGGGACATAAGTCCCCAGCCCCAGCATTTT
TRBJ1-5 . 13 TRBV6-6 . CASTSTPERPQHF TGTGCCAGCACCTCAACCCCGGAAAGGCCCCAGCATTTT
TRBJ2-7 . 16 TRBV28 TRBD1 CASSRNPGTGSYEQYF TGTGCCAGCAGTCGCAACCCCGGGACAGGCAGCTACGAGCAGTACTTC
TRBJ1-3 . 15 TRBV10-2 . CASSESQFSGNTIYF TGCGCCAGCAGTGAGTCTCAGTTCTCTGGAAACACCATATATTTT
TRBJ2-1 . 17 TRBV19 TRBD1 CASSNRGRTRDINEQFF TGTGCCAGTAGTAACAGGGGGCGGACTAGGGATATCAATGAGCAGTTCTTC
TRBJ1-3 . 15 TRBV5-1 . CASSLSGISGNTIYF TGCGCCAGCAGCTTGTCGGGGATCTCTGGAAACACCATATATTTT
TRBJ2-7 once 13 TRBV4-3 . CASGSRGGYEQYF TGCGCCAGCGGGTCCCGTGGGGGTTACGAGCAGTACTTC
TRBJ2-7 . 10 TRBV20-1 . CSASRAEQYF TGCAGTGCTAGCAGGGCCGAGCAGTACTTC
TRBJ2-5 . 16 TRBV5-6 . CASGMGPTGPQETQYF TGTGCCAGCGGTATGGGGCCCACAGGACCGCAAGAGACCCAGTACTTC
TRBJ2-1 . 18 TRBV9 TRBD1 CASSVHIGPGQGAIEQFF TGTGCCAGCAGCGTCCATATCGGGCCGGGACAGGGGGCGATTGAGCAGTTCTTC
TRBJ2-5 . 11 TRBV20-1 . CSGTPQETQYF TGCAGTGGAACACCCCAAGAGACCCAGTACTTC
TRBJ2-7 . 13 TRBV27 . CASSFRGVGEQYF TGTGCCAGCAGTTTCCGGGGAGTTGGCGAGCAGTACTTC
TRBJ2-3 . 15 TRBV18 TRBD1 CASSRRQGITDTQYF TGTGCCAGCTCACGCCGACAGGGTATTACAGATACGCAGTATTTT
TRBJ2-4 . 15 TRBV6-1 . CASSTPTLAKNIQYF TGTGCCAGCAGTACCCCTACCCTAGCCAAAAACATTCAGTACTTC
TRBJ2-7 . 14 TRBV7-3 . CASSLGTGSYEQYF TGTGCCAGCAGCTTAGGGACTGGGTCCTACGAGCAGTACTTC
TRBJ2-7 . 11 TRBV21-1 . CASSARPLGSF TGTGCCAGCAGCGCCCGCCCCTTGGGTAGCTTC
TRBJ2-6 . 14 TRBV3-1/TRBV3-2 . CASGDDVGANVLTF TGTGCCAGCGGAGATGATGTTGGGGCCAACGTCCTGACTTTC
TRBJ2-1 . 18 TRBV7-3 TRBD1 CASSPWTGAFMNYNEQFF TGTGCCAGCAGCCCCTGGACAGGGGCCTTTATGAACTACAATGAGCAGTTCTTC
TRBJ1-1 . 12 TRBV6-5 . CATRQTTTEAFF TGTGCCACCCGCCAGACAACAACTGAAGCTTTCTTT
TRBJ2-7 . 13 TRBV2 . CASNSGSFYEQYF TGTGCCAGCAATTCGGGATCCTTCTACGAGCAGTACTTC
TRBJ1-2 . 17 TRBV2 . CASRETLVGPGNYGYTF TGTGCCAGCAGGGAGACGTTAGTGGGACCCGGCAACTATGGCTACACCTTC
TRBJ2-1 . 16 TRBV28 TRBD2 CASSLLASGVYNEQFF TGTGCCAGCAGTTTATTGGCTAGCGGGGTTTACAATGAGCAGTTCTTC
TRBJ2-7 . 12 TRBV7-9 . CASSPEVYEQYF TGTGCCAGCAGTCCGGAGGTCTACGAGCAGTACTTC
TRBJ1-5 . 10 TRBV28 . CASGTQPQHF TGTGCCAGCGGAACTCAGCCCCAGCATTTT
TRBJ2-7 . 14 TRBV11-2 TRBD1 CASSRGTALYEQYF TGTGCCAGCAGCCGAGGGACAGCACTTTACGAGCAGTACTTC
TRBJ1-2 . 15 TRBV27 TRBD1 CASSFFQTGINGYTF TGTGCCAGCAGTTTTTTCCAGACAGGGATAAATGGCTACACCTTC